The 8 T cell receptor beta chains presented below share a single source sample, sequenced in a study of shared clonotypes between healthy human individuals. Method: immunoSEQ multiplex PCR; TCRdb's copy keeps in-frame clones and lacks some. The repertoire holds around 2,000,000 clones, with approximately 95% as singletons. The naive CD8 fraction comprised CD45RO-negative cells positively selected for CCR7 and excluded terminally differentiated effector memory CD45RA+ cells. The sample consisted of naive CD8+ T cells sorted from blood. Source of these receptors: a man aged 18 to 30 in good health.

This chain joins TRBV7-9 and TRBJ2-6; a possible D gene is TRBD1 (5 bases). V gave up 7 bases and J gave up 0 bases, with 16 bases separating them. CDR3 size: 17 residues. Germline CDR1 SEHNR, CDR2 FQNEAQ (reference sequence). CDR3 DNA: TGTGCCAGCACCGGACAAGGCCCAATCTCTGGGGCCAACGTCCTGACTTTC. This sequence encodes CASTGQGPISGANVLTF.

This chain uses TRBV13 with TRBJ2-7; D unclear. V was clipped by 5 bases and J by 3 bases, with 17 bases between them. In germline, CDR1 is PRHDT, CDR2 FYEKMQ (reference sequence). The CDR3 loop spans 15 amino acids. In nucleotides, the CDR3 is TGTGCCAGCAGCCCAACTGAAGGACCGGGCTACGAGCAGTACTTC. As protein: CASSPTEGPGYEQYF.

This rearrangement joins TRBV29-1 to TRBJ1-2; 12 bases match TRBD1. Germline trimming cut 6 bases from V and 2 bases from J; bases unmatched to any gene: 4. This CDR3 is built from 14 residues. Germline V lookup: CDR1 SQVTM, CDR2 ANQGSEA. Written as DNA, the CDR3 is TGCAGCGTCGCCGGGACAGGGGGCAACTATGGCTACACCTTC. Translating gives CSVAGTGGNYGYTF.

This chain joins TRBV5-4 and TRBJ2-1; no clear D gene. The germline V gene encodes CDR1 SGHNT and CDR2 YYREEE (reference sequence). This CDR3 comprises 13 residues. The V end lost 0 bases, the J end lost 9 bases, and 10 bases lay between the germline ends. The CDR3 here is CASSLANEPEQFF. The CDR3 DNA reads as TGTGCCAGCAGCTTGGCCAATGAGCCTGAGCAGTTCTTC.

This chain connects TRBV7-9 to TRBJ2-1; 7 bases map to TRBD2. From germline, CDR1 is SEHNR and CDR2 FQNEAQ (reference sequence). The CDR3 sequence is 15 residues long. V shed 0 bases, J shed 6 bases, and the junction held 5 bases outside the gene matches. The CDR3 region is CASSLAGREANEQFF. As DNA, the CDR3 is TGTGCCAGCAGCTTAGCGGGACGGGAGGCCAATGAGCAGTTCTTC.

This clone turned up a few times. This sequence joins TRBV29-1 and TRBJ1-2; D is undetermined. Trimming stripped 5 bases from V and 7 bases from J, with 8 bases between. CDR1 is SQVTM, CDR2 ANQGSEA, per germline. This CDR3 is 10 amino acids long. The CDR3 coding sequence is TGCAGCGTTTTGAGCGCTGGCTACACCTTC. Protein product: CSVLSAGYTF.

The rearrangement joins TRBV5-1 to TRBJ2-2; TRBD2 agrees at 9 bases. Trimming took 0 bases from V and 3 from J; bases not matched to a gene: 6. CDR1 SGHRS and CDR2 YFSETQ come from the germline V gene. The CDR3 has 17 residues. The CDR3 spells CASSLGLAGAYTGELFF. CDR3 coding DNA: TGCGCCAGCAGCTTGGGATTAGCGGGGGCCTACACCGGGGAGCTGTTTTTT.

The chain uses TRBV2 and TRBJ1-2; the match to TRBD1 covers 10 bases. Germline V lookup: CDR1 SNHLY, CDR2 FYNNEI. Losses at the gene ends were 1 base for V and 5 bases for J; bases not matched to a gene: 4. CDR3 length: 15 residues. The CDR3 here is CASSEGQGAGYGYTF. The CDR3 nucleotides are TGTGCCAGCAGTGAAGGACAGGGGGCAGGTTATGGCTACACCTTC.